Below, 10 T cell receptor beta chains from the same sample are listed, as sequenced in a study of beta chain features in type 1 diabetes. No cognate antigen is known for these TCRs. Expressed TCRB transcripts got sequenced, as all isolated RNA was reverse transcribed. TCRdb's table, derived via immunoSEQ multiplex PCR, lists solely in-frame clones and lacks some. This table holds some 370,000 clones, 8.5% to 10% found once. Study-wide findings and caveats: In every one of the four CD4+ subsets, TCRB CDR3s were moderately but significantly shorter in Type 1 diabetes patients.

Input material: central memory CD4+ T cells from blood. These receptors were obtained from a man aged 25 to 45 with type 1 diabetes.

This clone was recorded a few times. The chain joins TRBV15 to TRBJ2-1; either TRBD1 or TRBD2 may fit D (5 bases each). The CDR3 is 15 residues long. Trimming removed 5 bases at V and 2 bases at J, with 13 bases between. Germline V lookup: CDR1 LNHNV, CDR2 YYDKDF (reference sequence). CDR3 sequence: CATSGGPGPYNEQFF. The CDR3 DNA is TGTGCCACCAGCGGGGGACCCGGGCCCTACAATGAGCAGTTCTTC.

The rearrangement links TRBV11-3 to TRBJ2-1; no clear D gene. The germline V gene has CDR1 SGHNT and CDR2 YENEEA. Trimming left V 5 bases short and J 5 bases short, with 7 bases between. CDR3 length: 12 amino acids. CDR3 sequence reads: CASSLQDNEQFF. CDR3 nucleotide sequence: TGTGCCAGCAGCCTTCAGGACAATGAGCAGTTCTTC.

This clone has just a few counts. The chain joins TRBV6-5 to TRBJ2-3; TRBD1 agrees at 10 bases. CDR3 length equals 16 residues. With V trimmed by 0 bases and J by 1 base, 1 base remained unmatched. Germline CDR1 and CDR2: MNHEY and SVGAGI. The CDR3 DNA sequence: TGTGCCAGCAGTTACTCCGGGACAGGGGGCACAGATACGCAGTATTTT. The encoded protein is CASSYSGTGGTDTQYF.

This clone was seen more than once but under ten times. This sequence joins TRBV13 and TRBJ2-1, with D possibly called TRBD1 or TRBD2 (6 bases each). CDR3 length: 17 amino acids. Per germline, CDR1 PRHDT and CDR2 FYEKMQ (reference sequence). V lost 7 bases and J 5 bases, leaving 24 bases between the germline ends. CDR3 sequence reads: CASTRRVRGRSNNEQFF. In DNA form, the CDR3 reads TGTGCCAGCACCCGCCGAGTTCGGGGGCGAAGCAACAATGAGCAGTTCTTC.

The V call is TRBV5-4, the J call TRBJ2-7; D is possibly TRBD1 (6 bases). The ends were cut back, 0 bases at V and 1 base at J, with 11 bases in the middle. The germline V gene has CDR1 SGHNT and CDR2 YYREEE (reference sequence). There are 15 residues in the CDR3. DNA for the CDR3: TGTGCCAGCAGCTTGGGGGGGCAGGGGTCCTACGAGCAGTACTTC. The encoded protein is CASSLGGQGSYEQYF.

This chain joins TRBV2 and TRBJ1-5; TRBD1 matches 7 bases. Germline values: CDR1 SNHLY, CDR2 FYNNEI. The CDR3 loop spans 14 amino acids. Trimming removed 5 bases from V and 4 bases from J; junction bases left unmatched: 5. CDR3 loop: CASSPGRGNQPQHF. CDR3 nucleotide sequence: TGTGCCAGCAGTCCGGGCAGGGGGAATCAGCCCCAGCATTTT.

This chain connects TRBV5-1 to TRBJ2-1, with no clear D. This CDR3 is 12 amino acids long. Per the germline V gene, CDR1 is SGHRS and CDR2 is YFSETQ. The V gene lost 5 bases and the J gene lost 7 bases, with 10 bases spanning the gap. The CDR3 DNA is TGCGCCAGCAGTCAAATAGGGAATGAGCAGTTCTTC. Protein: CASSQIGNEQFF.

This clone was found a few times. This chain uses TRBV27 with TRBJ2-7; 10 bases are shared with TRBD1. The junction had 2 bases not matched to a gene; V was cut back by 2 bases and J by 4 bases. CDR1 is MNHEY and CDR2 is SMNVEV in the germline V gene (reference sequence). This CDR3 is 14 amino acids long. The CDR3 loop reads CASSLGQGEYEQYF. The CDR3 DNA sequence: TGTGCCAGCAGTTTAGGACAGGGGGAATACGAGCAGTACTTC.

This clone occurred a few times. The chain recombines TRBV27 with TRBJ1-1; 8 bases agree with TRBD1. Per germline, CDR1 MNHEY and CDR2 SMNVEV (reference sequence). The CDR3 extends over 16 amino acids. The V gene end was trimmed by 1 base and the J gene end by 5 bases; junction bases not matched to a gene: 9. The CDR3 nucleotides are TGTGCCAGCAGTTTATTTGGGGGCAGGGGGCAAACTGAAGCTTTCTTT. Protein product: CASSLFGGRGQTEAFF.

V gene TRBV28 combines with J gene TRBJ2-5; 7 nucleotides match TRBD1. Trimming at V came to 6 bases and at J to 3 bases, leaving 4 bases not matched to a gene. The V gene's germline CDR1 is MDHEN and CDR2 SYDVKM. The CDR3 has 13 amino acids. The CDR3 here is CASRQGVKETQYF. The CDR3 region has the DNA TGTGCCAGCAGGCAGGGGGTGAAAGAGACCCAGTACTTC.